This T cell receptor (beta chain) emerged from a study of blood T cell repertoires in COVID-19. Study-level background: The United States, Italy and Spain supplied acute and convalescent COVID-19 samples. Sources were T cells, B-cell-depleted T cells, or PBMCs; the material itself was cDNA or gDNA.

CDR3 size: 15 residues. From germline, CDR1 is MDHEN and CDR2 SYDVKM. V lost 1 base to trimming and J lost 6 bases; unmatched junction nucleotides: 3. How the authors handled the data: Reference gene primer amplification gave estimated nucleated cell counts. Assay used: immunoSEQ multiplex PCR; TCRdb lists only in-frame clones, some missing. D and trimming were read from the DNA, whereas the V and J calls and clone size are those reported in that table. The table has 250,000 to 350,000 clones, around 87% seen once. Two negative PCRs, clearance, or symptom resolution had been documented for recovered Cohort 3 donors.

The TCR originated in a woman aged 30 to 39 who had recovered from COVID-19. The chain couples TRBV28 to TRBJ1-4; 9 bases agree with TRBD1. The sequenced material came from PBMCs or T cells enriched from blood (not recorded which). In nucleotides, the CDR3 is TGTGCCAGCAGTTTATTGGGACAGGGCCATGAAAAACTGTTTTTT. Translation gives CASSLLGQGHEKLFF.